The T cell receptor (beta chain) described here comes from a study of shared clonotypes between healthy human individuals. Study-wide background: Each donor's CD8 memory used one plate, CD8 naive two, each CD4 subset three.

Study processing details: Filtering differed because ImmunoSEQ produced junction-only sequences that carried no quality scores. Generated by immunoSEQ multiplex PCR, the TCRdb table keeps only in-frame clones and is missing some. That table supplies the V and J calls and clone size; D and trimming were determined from the DNA. The table shows around 980,000 clones, with around 82% occurring only once. The CDR3 length is 13 residues. V was pared by 10 bases and J by 2 bases, with 12 bases between. The germline V gene encodes CDR1 MDHEN and CDR2 SYDVKM. Sequenced: memory CD4+ T cells from PBMCs. The subset here: CD45RA-negative fraction. The clonotype originates from a man aged 18 to 30 in good health. Some clones in this sample may be carry-over from other donors' samples. V is TRBV28 and J is TRBJ1-3; tentative D call: TRBD1 (6 bases). The CDR3 DNA is TGTGCCATCATCGGGGGGCCTGGAAACACCATATATTTT. Its translation is CAIIGGPGNTIYF.